The rows below give T cell receptor beta chains drawn from one sample of a study of blood T cells in healthy people across ages. TCRdb reanalysed the 5' RACE reads using MiXCR and keeps one entry per CDR3 protein. The repertoire holds over 700,000 distinct CDR3 sequences, with roughly 50% as singletons. The specimen sequenced was blood. The receptors come from a man at least 80 years old in good health. Each CDR3 is given with its conserved first and last residue. The D gene is left open where the match is weak. Expanded clones get a size class; other rows say once, few or many, or leave the size out.

>TRBJ2-7|NA|TRBV5-1|14|TRBD1
CASSLAGTGTEQYF
TGCGCCAGCAGCTTGGCCGGGACAGGGACCGAGCAGTACTTC
>TRBJ2-1|NA|TRBV9|18|TRBD2
CASSAGLRLAGGLMEQFF
TGTGCCAGCAGCGCAGGCCTACGACTAGCGGGAGGACTTATGGAGCAGTTCTTC
>TRBJ2-7|NA|TRBV5-1|15|TRBD2
CASSLVVAGSYEQYF
TGCGCCAGCAGCTTGGTAGTAGCGGGTTCATACGAGCAGTACTTC
>TRBJ1-5|NA|TRBV5-5|14|TRBD1
CASSLRGGALPQHF
TGTGCCAGCAGCTTGAGAGGGGGCGCTTTGCCCCAGCATTTT
>TRBJ1-1|NA|TRBV9|13|NA
CASSRGNGGQAFF
TGTGCCAGCAGCCGTGGGAATGGGGGACAAGCTTTCTTT
>TRBJ1-5|NA|TRBV12-3/TRBV12-4|18|TRBD1
CASSFRDRGPNSNQPQHF
TGTGCCAGCAGTTTCCGGGACAGGGGGCCCAATAGCAATCAGCCCCAGCATTTT
>TRBJ2-1|few|TRBV7-2|16|TRBD2
CASSLLGSGGNNEQFF
TGTGCCAGCAGCTTATTAGGTAGCGGGGGAAACAATGAGCAGTTCTTC
>TRBJ2-5|NA|TRBV11-2|16|NA
CASSSWGADRQGTQYF
TGTGCCAGCAGCTCGTGGGGGGCAGACCGCCAAGGGACCCAGTACTTC
>TRBJ2-3|NA|TRBV20-1|14|NA
CSARGPRRTDTQYF
TGCAGTGCTAGAGGGCCGAGACGCACAGATACGCAGTATTTT
>TRBJ2-3|NA|TRBV3-1|14|TRBD2
CAPGLGTSGRSAYF
TGTGCCCCCGGATTAGGGACTAGCGGGAGATCTGCGTATTTT
>TRBJ1-5|NA|TRBV18|14|NA
CASSVGGPNQPQHF
TGTGCCAGCTCTGTGGGGGGACCCAATCAGCCCCAGCATTTT
>TRBJ2-1|NA|TRBV3-1|17|TRBD2
CASSQKSGLAGYNEQFF
TGTGCCAGCAGCCAAAAGTCGGGACTAGCGGGATACAATGAGCAGTTCTTC
>TRBJ2-3|NA|TRBV7-2|13|NA
CASSAGLVNTQYF
TGTGCCAGCAGCGCCGGTTTGGTAAATACGCAGTATTTT
>TRBJ2-1|NA|TRBV27|17|NA
CASSLDSPGLMRGEQFF
TGTGCCAGCAGTTTAGACTCCCCGGGACTGATGAGGGGTGAGCAGTTCTTC
>TRBJ2-5|NA|TRBV20-1|15|TRBD1
CSAKTGTGVQETQYF
TGCAGTGCTAAGACCGGGACAGGGGTCCAAGAGACCCAGTACTTC
>TRBJ2-5|many|TRBV20-1|13|NA
CSADSGAMQTQYF
TGCAGTGCTGACTCGGGGGCGATGCAGACCCAGTACTTC
>TRBJ2-7|few|TRBV7-3|13|NA
CASSKGVGGEQYF
TGTGCCAGCAGCAAAGGCGTAGGGGGCGAGCAGTACTTC
>TRBJ2-3|NA|TRBV20-1|14|NA
CSASLPISTDTQYF
TGCAGTGCTAGTCTTCCAATTAGCACAGATACGCAGTATTTT
>TRBJ1-6|NA|TRBV20-1|17|NA
CSAKPARAEGYNSPLHF
TGCAGTGCGAAGCCGGCCCGGGCTGAGGGTTATAATTCACCCCTCCACTTT
>TRBJ2-1|NA|TRBV5-1|14|TRBD2
CASSLALAVNEQFF
TGCGCCAGCAGCTTAGCACTAGCGGTCAATGAGCAGTTCTTC
>TRBJ2-3|few|TRBV7-3|14|TRBD1
CASSLRGLPDTQYF
TGTGCCAGCAGCCTCAGGGGGCTCCCAGATACGCAGTATTTT
>TRBJ2-7|NA|TRBV28|16|NA
CASSLGFAGRPYEQYF
TGTGCCAGCAGTTTGGGGTTCGCGGGCCGGCCTTACGAGCAGTACTTC
>TRBJ2-4|NA|TRBV7-8|15|TRBD2
CASSPLGGRPNIQYF
TGTGCCAGCAGCCCCCTGGGCGGGAGGCCAAACATTCAGTACTTC
>TRBJ1-4|NA|TRBV20-1|13|NA
CSAYTLTNEKLFF
TGCAGTGCTTACACGCTCACTAATGAAAAACTGTTTTTT
>TRBJ2-7|NA|TRBV6-1|17|TRBD2
CASSEFTSGSYTNEQYF
TGTGCCAGCAGTGAATTCACTAGCGGGAGTTATACCAACGAGCAGTACTTC
>TRBJ2-7|NA|TRBV20-1|12|TRBD2
CSGTREAGEQYF
TGCAGCGGGACTAGGGAAGCGGGCGAGCAGTACTTC
>TRBJ2-7|NA|TRBV5-1|15|NA
CASSQQTATSYEQYF
TGCGCCAGCAGCCAACAGACAGCGACGTCCTACGAGCAGTACTTC
>TRBJ2-7|once|TRBV27|12|NA
CASKSGSYEQYF
TGTGCCAGCAAATCTGGGTCTTACGAGCAGTACTTC
>TRBJ2-5|few|TRBV5-1|14|TRBD2
CASSRSGDQETQYF
TGCGCCAGCAGCCGTAGCGGGGACCAAGAGACCCAGTACTTC
>TRBJ2-7|few|TRBV20-1|12|NA
CSVPGLNYEQYF
TGCAGTGTCCCGGGACTCAACTACGAGCAGTACTTC
>TRBJ2-1|few|TRBV27|16|NA
CASSLSRGQGGNEQFF
TGTGCCAGCAGTTTATCGCGTGGGCAGGGGGGAAATGAGCAGTTCTTC
>TRBJ2-7|few|TRBV15|17|TRBD1
CATSSIRTGVMKGEQYF
TGTGCCACCAGCAGCATAAGGACAGGGGTGATGAAAGGCGAGCAGTACTTC
>TRBJ1-2|NA|TRBV27|15|NA
CASSYRPRTDYGYTF
TGTGCCAGCAGTTATCGCCCTCGGACGGACTATGGCTACACCTTC
>TRBJ2-5|NA|TRBV12-5|11|NA
CASGFFETQYF
TGTGCTAGTGGTTTTTTCGAGACCCAGTACTTC
>TRBJ1-1|NA|TRBV27|12|NA
CASHTRGFEAFF
TGTGCCAGCCATACGCGAGGATTTGAAGCTTTCTTT
>TRBJ1-6|NA|TRBV7-2|15|NA
CASRTGSSYNSPLHF
TGTGCCAGCAGGACCGGGAGCTCCTATAATTCACCCCTCCACTTT
>TRBJ1-2|NA|TRBV25-1|12|NA
CASSESGAGYTF
TGTGCCAGCAGTGAATCAGGGGCTGGCTACACCTTC
>TRBJ2-1|NA|TRBV5-5|14|TRBD2
CASSSERESHEQFF
TGTGCCAGCAGTTCGGAGCGGGAGTCGCATGAGCAGTTCTTC
>TRBJ1-2|NA|TRBV18|15|NA
CASSPIEKNFYGYTF
TGTGCCAGCTCACCGATCGAAAAGAACTTCTATGGCTACACCTTC
>TRBJ2-1|NA|TRBV4-3|16|NA
CASSQDMALLYNEQFF
TGCGCCAGCAGCCAAGATATGGCTCTCCTCTACAATGAGCAGTTCTTC